The entry that follows covers one T cell receptor (beta chain) sequence. The junction had 2 bases not matched to a gene; V was cut back by 4 bases and J by 0 bases. This CDR3 region has 16 residues. The germline gives CDR1 SGHTS, CDR2 YDEGEE. Authors' methods: Amplification from reference gene primers served as the basis for estimated nucleated cell counts. The repertoire was sequenced with immunoSEQ multiplex PCR; TCRdb's copy has only in-frame clones and lacks some. That table gives V, J and clone size, and the DNA gave D and trimming. The table has around 200,000 clones, about nine tenths seen once. This sample is drawn from a study of blood T cell repertoires in COVID-19. Study background: T cells, B-cell-depleted T cells, or PBMCs supplied cDNA or gDNA.

Categorization into cohorts depended on clinical history that participants reported. The chain recombines TRBV5-8 with TRBJ2-3, with 13 bases aligning to TRBD2. The TCR was taken from a man aged 25-40 years who had recovered from COVID-19. What was sequenced was PBMCs or T cells enriched from blood (not recorded which). The CDR3 region has the DNA TGTGCCAGCAGCCGACTAGCGGGGGGTAGCACAGATACGCAGTATTTT. As protein: CASSRLAGGSTDTQYF. Complete variable domain (other parts from reference TRBV5-8 and TRBJ2-3): EAGVTQSPTHLIKTRGQQATLRCSPISGHTSVYWYQQALGLGLQFLLWYDEGEERNRGNFPPRFSGRQFPNYSSELNVNALELEDSALYLCASSRLAGGSTDTQYFGPGTRLTVL.